The rows below give T cell receptor beta chains drawn from one sample of a study of CD8 T cells in ankylosing spondylitis. TCRdb processed the 5' RACE reads anew with MiXCR; each CDR3 protein has one entry. Of fewer than 450,000 distinct CDR3 sequences in the sample, roughly 17% are singletons; the top ten hold about 0.94%. The sequenced sample was blood, either unsorted or a sorted T cell fraction (not recorded which). Every receptor here comes from a male donor with ankylosing spondylitis. Each CDR3 is given with its conserved first and last residue. A D gene is named only where the DNA matches it firmly. The size field is filled for only some rows; it gives once, few, many or a size class.

j_call clone_size v_call d_call cdr3_aa cdr3_nt
TRBJ1-6 few TRBV12-3/TRBV12-4 - CASSISAQGRAPLHF TGTGCCAGCAGCATCAGTGCACAGGGTAGGGCACCCCTCCACTTT
TRBJ2-3 few TRBV29-1 - CSVRQGIVTDTQYF TGCAGCGTTCGGCAGGGGATAGTCACAGATACGCAGTATTTT
TRBJ2-1 - TRBV3-1 TRBD2 CASSLATSGGGNEQFF TGTGCCAGCAGCCTTGCGACTAGCGGGGGGGGCAATGAGCAGTTCTTC
TRBJ1-1 - TRBV3-1 - CASSQELGTEAFF TGTGCCAGCAGCCAAGAGCTGGGCACTGAAGCTTTCTTT
TRBJ1-5 - TRBV28 TRBD1 CASSVLSGGGQPQHF TGTGCCAGCAGTGTATTATCAGGGGGCGGTCAGCCCCAGCATTTT
TRBJ2-7 - TRBV29-1 - CSVVVVVSGNYEQYF TGCAGCGTTGTGGTCGTGGTTAGCGGCAACTACGAGCAGTACTTC
TRBJ2-3 - TRBV6-1 - CASRRSGGTTDTQYF TGTGCCAGCAGAAGAAGCGGAGGAACAACAGATACGCAGTATTTT
TRBJ2-5 - TRBV3-1 TRBD2 CASSQEGVAGGQETQYF TGTGCCAGCAGCCAAGAAGGGGTAGCGGGGGGGCAAGAGACCCAGTACTTC
TRBJ1-5 few TRBV6-5 - CASILTDAGSNQPQHF TGTGCCAGCATTTTAACGGACGCAGGGAGCAATCAGCCCCAGCATTTT
TRBJ2-1 many TRBV12-3/TRBV12-4 TRBD2 CASSPRTSGYNEQFF TGTGCCAGCAGCCCTAGGACTAGCGGATACAATGAGCAGTTCTTC
TRBJ2-7 many TRBV29-1 TRBD1 CSALGQGYEQYF TGCAGCGCCCTCGGACAGGGCTACGAGCAGTACTTC
TRBJ2-2 few TRBV7-2 - CASSPRVGTGELFF TGTGCCAGCAGCCCTCGGGTGGGAACCGGGGAGCTGTTTTTT
TRBJ1-1 few TRBV20-1 - CSARDVWDTEAFF TGCAGTGCTAGAGATGTGTGGGACACTGAAGCTTTCTTT
TRBJ2-1 - TRBV12-3/TRBV12-4 TRBD1 CASSTDRGLLNEQFF TGTGCCAGCAGTACCGACAGGGGGCTTCTCAATGAGCAGTTCTTC
TRBJ2-7 - TRBV15 - CATSRGYEQYF TGTGCCACCAGCAGAGGTTACGAGCAGTACTTC
TRBJ1-3 - TRBV3-1 - CASSPDRSGNTIYF TGTGCCAGCAGCCCCGACAGGTCGGGAAACACCATATATTTT
TRBJ2-5 - TRBV4-3 - CASSRQTVGETQYF TGCGCCAGCAGCCGGCAGACGGTGGGAGAGACCCAGTACTTC
TRBJ2-6 - TRBV27 TRBD2 CASSLLKRGGSGANVLTF TGTGCCAGCAGTTTACTGAAGCGGGGAGGGTCTGGGGCCAACGTCCTGACTTTC
TRBJ2-7 many TRBV12-3/TRBV12-4 TRBD2 CASSFRSGGLSSYEQYF TGTGCCAGCAGTTTTCGTAGCGGGGGGCTTAGCTCCTACGAGCAGTACTTC
TRBJ2-3 few TRBV9 - CASSPQAVPSTDTQYF TGTGCCAGCAGCCCTCAAGCGGTACCTAGCACAGATACGCAGTATTTT
TRBJ1-1 many TRBV29-1 - CSVVQENTEAFF TGCAGCGTTGTTCAGGAGAACACTGAAGCTTTCTTT
TRBJ2-3 - TRBV24-1 TRBD2 CATSDFQAGGPSTDTQYF TGTGCCACCAGTGATTTTCAAGCGGGAGGTCCTAGCACAGATACGCAGTATTTT
TRBJ2-2 - TRBV6-2/TRBV6-3 - CASKKVNTGELFF TGTGCCAGCAAGAAGGTGAACACCGGGGAGCTGTTTTTT
TRBJ1-2 - TRBV12-3/TRBV12-4 TRBD1 CASTPDRNYGYTF TGTGCCAGCACCCCGGACAGGAACTATGGCTACACCTTC
TRBJ2-5 - TRBV4-1 TRBD2 CASSQEPGGRTQYF TGCGCCAGCAGCCAAGAGCCCGGGGGGAGGACCCAGTACTTC
TRBJ2-1 - TRBV11-1 - CASSLRERTGRSHEQFF TGTGCCAGCAGCTTACGGGAGCGCACGGGGCGCTCCCATGAGCAGTTCTTC
TRBJ2-1 few TRBV7-3 - CASSPATLNEQFF TGTGCCAGCAGCCCCGCCACCCTCAATGAGCAGTTCTTC
TRBJ1-1 - TRBV5-1 TRBD1 CASSTGQGVTEAFF TGCGCCAGCAGCACCGGACAGGGGGTCACTGAAGCTTTCTTT
TRBJ2-1 few TRBV9 TRBD2 CATGGLAGGGEQFF TGTGCCACAGGCGGACTAGCGGGAGGTGGGGAGCAGTTCTTC
TRBJ1-5 few TRBV20-1 - CSGTDGAGNQPQHF TGCAGTGGCACGGACGGCGCGGGCAATCAGCCCCAGCATTTT
TRBJ2-7 few TRBV6-5 - CASSYGAREYEQYF TGTGCCAGCAGTTACGGAGCGCGAGAGTACGAGCAGTACTTC
TRBJ1-6 few TRBV9 - CASSVTGQHSPLHF TGTGCCAGCAGCGTGACGGGACAACATTCACCCCTCCACTTT
TRBJ1-4 - TRBV29-1 - CSVEDQTSKLFF TGCAGCGTTGAAGATCAGACGTCGAAACTGTTTTTT
TRBJ2-1 many TRBV20-1 TRBD1 CSAPPGQGRYNEQFF TGCAGTGCGCCTCCGGGACAGGGGAGGTACAATGAGCAGTTCTTC
TRBJ2-7 - TRBV24-1 TRBD2 CATSDPGTSGSEEQYF TGTGCCACCAGTGATCCCGGGACTAGCGGGAGTGAAGAGCAGTACTTC
TRBJ2-4 - TRBV2 - CASSVEIGGSALAKNIQYF TGTGCCAGCAGTGTTGAGATTGGGGGGAGCGCCCTAGCCAAAAACATTCAGTACTTC
TRBJ2-5 few TRBV20-1 TRBD2 CSASPSGSGETQYF TGCAGTGCTAGTCCTAGCGGGAGTGGGGAGACCCAGTACTTC
TRBJ2-5 few TRBV5-1 - CASSLAGGLQETQYF TGCGCCAGCAGCTTGGCAGGGGGGCTGCAAGAGACCCAGTACTTC
TRBJ1-1 many TRBV4-2 - CASRRTAMNTEAFF TGTGCCAGCAGACGGACAGCTATGAACACTGAAGCTTTCTTT
TRBJ2-2 - TRBV10-3 TRBD1 CAISASTLDRGSTGELFF TGTGCCATCAGTGCATCCACCTTGGACAGGGGATCGACCGGGGAGCTGTTTTTT
TRBJ2-3 - TRBV7-6 - CASSLGPRTDTQYF TGTGCCAGCAGCCTAGGTCCTAGAACAGATACGCAGTATTTT